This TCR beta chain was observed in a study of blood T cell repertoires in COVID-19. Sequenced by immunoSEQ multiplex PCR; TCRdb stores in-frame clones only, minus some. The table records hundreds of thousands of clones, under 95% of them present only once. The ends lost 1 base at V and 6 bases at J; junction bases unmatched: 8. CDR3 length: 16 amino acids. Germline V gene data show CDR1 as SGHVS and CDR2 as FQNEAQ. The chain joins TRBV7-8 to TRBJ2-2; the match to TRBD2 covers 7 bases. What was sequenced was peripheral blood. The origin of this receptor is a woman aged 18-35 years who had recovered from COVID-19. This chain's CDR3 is CASSLVMGGVAGELFF. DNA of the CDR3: TGTGCCAGCAGCTTAGTTATGGGAGGGGTTGCCGGGGAGCTGTTTTTT.